The 21 T cell receptor beta chains in this list originate from one sample, sequenced in a study of T cell repertoires in cytomegalovirus infection. TCRdb re-called the reads through MiXCR, storing one row per CDR3 protein. The sample shows a few hundred thousand distinct CDR3 sequences, 9% to 9.5% of them seen only once. Material: PBMCs. Every receptor here comes from a human donor in good health (CMV status not recorded). Some clones in this sample may be carry-over from other donors' samples.

This clonotype turned up a few times. The chain carries TRBV20-1 and TRBJ2-6; 11 bases agree with TRBD1. With 2 bases clipped from V and 2 bases from J, the junction kept 8 bases outside the gene matches. This CDR3 is built from 18 residues. The germline V gene encodes CDR1 DFQATT and CDR2 SNEGSKA (reference sequence). As DNA, the CDR3 is TGCAGTGCTAGATCAGGACAGGGGGCCCGGACTGGGGCCAACGTCCTGACTTTC. Protein: CSARSGQGARTGANVLTF.

DNA for the CDR3: TGTGCCAGCAGCCTAGGTGGGGAGGGTGAGCAGTTCTTC. This encodes CASSLGGEGEQFF. This chain joins TRBV7-3 and TRBJ2-1; 7 bases line up with TRBD2. This CDR3 comprises 13 residues. Germline CDR1 and CDR2: SGHTA and FQGTGA. Losses at the gene ends were 5 bases for V and 9 bases for J; bases not matched to a gene: 7.

This clonotype appeared a few times. The chain uses TRBV20-1 and TRBJ2-5, with D possibly being TRBD2 (6 bases). The ends were cut back, 5 bases at V and 1 base at J, with 20 bases in the middle. CDR3 length equals 16 residues. Germline assignment: CDR1 DFQATT and CDR2 SNEGSKA (reference sequence). The CDR3 DNA reads as TGCAGTGCTCCTCCGAGGAGAAAGCGGGCCCAAGAGACCCAGTACTTC. Amino acid sequence: CSAPPRRKRAQETQYF.

This rearrangement joins TRBV15 to TRBJ2-7, with 9 bases lining up with TRBD2. V was clipped by 1 base and J by 7 bases; unmatched bases: 5. Looked up from germline, CDR1 is LNHNV and CDR2 is YYDKDF (reference sequence). The CDR3 totals 14 residues. The CDR3 region is CATSRGGGVKEQYF. CDR3 DNA: TGTGCCACCAGCAGAGGCGGGGGGGTGAAAGAGCAGTACTTC.

The chain combines TRBV4-1 with TRBJ1-6, with 9 bases that match TRBD1. CDR3 size: 15 residues. After removal of 3 bases from V and 7 bases from J, the junction contained 4 bases not matched to a gene. Germline assignment: CDR1 MGHRA and CDR2 YSYEKL. As DNA, the CDR3 is TGCGCCAGCAGCCACCGGGACAGGGACAATTCACCCCTCCACTTT. Its protein product is CASSHRDRDNSPLHF.

This clonotype was seen repeatedly, ten times or more. The chain has TRBV27 and TRBJ1-4, with TRBD1 matching over 8 bases. Per the germline V gene, CDR1 is MNHEY and CDR2 is SMNVEV (reference sequence). Trimming cost V 4 bases and J 4 bases; bases outside gene matches: 8. There are 16 residues in the CDR3. The CDR3: CASSSPKQGVNEKLFF. DNA for the CDR3: TGTGCCAGCAGTTCCCCCAAACAGGGGGTTAATGAAAAACTGTTTTTT.

The rearrangement joins TRBV11-2 to TRBJ2-2, with D perhaps TRBD2 (5 bases). V was pared by 5 bases and J by 7 bases, with 14 bases between. This CDR3 comprises 14 residues. The germline gives CDR1 SGHAT, CDR2 FQNNGV. CDR3 in amino acids: CASSPERWGGELFF. DNA of the CDR3: TGTGCCAGCAGCCCAGAGCGGTGGGGCGGGGAGCTGTTTTTT. The full variable domain, completed using reference TRBV11-2 and TRBJ2-2, is EAGVAQSPRYKIIEKRQSVAFWCNPISGHATLYWYQQILGQGPKLLIQFQNNGVVDDSQLPKDRFSAERLKGVDSTLKIQPAKLEDSAVYLCASSPERWGGELFFGEGSRLTVL.

This clonotype was seen repeatedly, ten times or more. J is TRBJ2-5 and V is TRBV12-3 or TRBV12-4; D perhaps matches TRBD2 (6 bases). The V end lost 2 bases, the J end lost 4 bases, and 17 bases lay between the germline ends. The CDR3 sequence is 16 residues long. CDR3: CASSLPLGTARETQYF. CDR3 nucleotides: TGTGCCAGCAGTTTACCCCTCGGGACTGCCCGAGAGACCCAGTACTTC.

The chain has TRBV12-3 or TRBV12-4 and TRBJ2-3; TRBD2 agrees at 8 bases. The CDR3 contains 15 residues. The junction had 3 bases not matched to a gene; V was cut back by 3 bases and J by 1 base. As DNA, the CDR3 is TGTGCCAGCAGTTTGCGGGGGGCCCGCACAGATACGCAGTATTTT. This encodes CASSLRGARTDTQYF.

This clonotype was observed a few times. The V call is TRBV30, the J call TRBJ1-2, with D tentatively TRBD1 (5 bases). The V end lost 0 bases, the J end lost 2 bases, and 13 bases lay between the germline ends. CDR1 GTSNPN and CDR2 SVGIG come from the germline V gene (reference sequence). The length of the CDR3 is 15 residues. CDR3 in DNA: TGTGCCTGGAGTGTAGTCCGGGGCCGGAACTATGGCTACACCTTC. Its translation is CAWSVVRGRNYGYTF.

In this sample, this clonotype turned up many times. V is TRBV7-2 and J is TRBJ1-1; D unresolved. The V and J ends lost 3 bases and 6 bases respectively, with 8 bases between them. Germline-derived CDR1 and CDR2 are SGHTA and FQGNSA. The CDR3 extends over 12 amino acids. This CDR3 reads CASSFYNPEAFF. The CDR3 coding sequence is TGTGCCAGCAGCTTCTACAATCCTGAAGCTTTCTTT.

This clonotype came up a few times. The chain couples TRBV7-9 to TRBJ1-1, with TRBD1 as a possible D gene (6 bases). Germline V gene lookup returns CDR1 SEHNR and CDR2 FQNEAQ (reference sequence). V was clipped by 1 base and J by 4 bases, with 13 bases between them. The CDR3 extends over 15 amino acids. The DNA for the CDR3 is TGTGCCAGCAGCTTAGAGGGGGTTGTTGGCACTGAAGCTTTCTTT. This codes for CASSLEGVVGTEAFF.

This clonotype came up many times. The chain is built from TRBV7-2 and TRBJ2-7, with D possibly TRBD2 on 6 matching bases. Germline lookup yields CDR1 SGHTA and CDR2 FQGNSA. The CDR3 extends over 16 amino acids. The V end lost 1 base, the J end lost 2 bases, and 15 bases lay between the germline ends. As DNA, the CDR3 is TGTGCCAGCAGCTTAGGCGGCGGGATGGGGACCTACGAGCAGTACTTC. Translating gives CASSLGGGMGTYEQYF. The full variable domain, completed using reference TRBV7-2 and TRBJ2-7, is GAGVSQSPSNKVTEKGKDVELRCDPISGHTALYWYRQSLGQGLEFLIYFQGNSAPDKSGLPSDRFSAERTGGSVSTLTIQRTQQEDSAVYLCASSLGGGMGTYEQYFGPGTRLTVT.

This clonotype was counted ten times or more. CDR3 region: CAIRRRDTIVKPSISTNEKLFF. The CDR3 bases are TGTGCCATCAGGAGGCGGGATACCATAGTTAAGCCTTCGATCTCAACTAATGAAAAACTGTTTTTT. The chain uses TRBV10-3 and TRBJ1-4; D gene uncertain. CDR3 length: 22 amino acids. V was cut by 6 bases and J by 0 bases, with 32 bases left in between. From germline, CDR1 is ENHRY and CDR2 SYGVKD.

Here the CDR3 DNA reads TGTGCCAGTACCCAAGGGCGGGAGGGCCGCTACGAGCAGTACTTC. Amino acids: CASTQGREGRYEQYF. The chain couples TRBV19 to TRBJ2-7; 9 bases are a match to TRBD2. The CDR3 has 15 amino acids. Germline CDR1 and CDR2: LNHDA and SQIVND (reference sequence). The trim removed 7 bases at V and 3 bases at J, leaving 10 bases unmatched.

Notes on this clonotype: Germline and junction disagree at one end, which may indicate a read error. This sequence joins TRBV12-3 or TRBV12-4 and TRBJ1-5, with 9 bases aligning to TRBD1. CDR3 size: 16 residues. In DNA form, the CDR3 reads TGTGCCAGCAGTTTGGGTGACAGGGGGTTTAGTCAGTCCCAGCATTTT. Amino acids: CASSLGDRGFSQSQHF.

This clonotype was observed a handful of times. The rearrangement links TRBV6-2 or TRBV6-3 to TRBJ2-1, with TRBD2 as a possible D gene (7 bases). Germline values: CDR1 MNHEY, CDR2 SVGEGT. V lost 6 bases, J lost 7 bases, and 19 bases lay in between. CDR3 length: 15 residues. The CDR3 here is CASSLYGGRGNEQFF. The DNA for the CDR3 is TGTGCCAGCAGCCTATACGGGGGGCGCGGGAATGAGCAGTTCTTC.

The V and J genes are TRBV7-2 and TRBJ2-2, with TRBD2 as a possible D gene (6 bases). Germline V lookup: CDR1 SGHTA, CDR2 FQGNSA. Trimming stripped 1 base from V and 17 bases from J, with 26 bases between. The CDR3 is 16 amino acids. CDR3 region: CASSLVRQGGTGEVFF. CDR3 nucleotide sequence: TGTGCCAGCAGCTTAGTACGGCAGGGTGGCACCGGGGAGGTTTTTTTT.

The chain links TRBV6-5 to TRBJ1-5; a weak D match, TRBD1 (6 bases). This CDR3 is built from 14 residues. Germline-derived CDR1 and CDR2 are MNHEY and SVGAGI. Deletions cut 2 bases from V and 4 bases from J, with 9 bases between. Here the CDR3 reads CASSYDRFNQPQHF. CDR3 bases: TGTGCCAGCAGTTACGACAGGTTTAATCAGCCCCAGCATTTT.

Only a few counts were recorded for this clonotype. V and J are TRBV4-2 and TRBJ2-1; no clear D gene. There are 16 residues in the CDR3. The V and J ends lost 0 bases and 7 bases respectively, with 16 bases between them. Germline lookup yields CDR1 LGHNA and CDR2 YNFKEQ. Here the CDR3 DNA reads TGTGCCAGCAGCCAAGATCCCACCATAACGAGGAATGAGCAGTTCTTC. Its translation is CASSQDPTITRNEQFF.

This clonotype was detected only a few times. V and J are TRBV3-1 and TRBJ2-1, with TRBD1 matching 10 bases. The CDR3 extends over 15 amino acids. V lost 0 bases and J lost 7; bases outside the gene matches: 3. Germline lookup yields CDR1 LGHDT and CDR2 YNNKEL (reference sequence). CDR3 DNA sequence: TGTGCCAGCAGCCAAGACGGACAGGGGGATAATGAGCAGTTCTTC. Encoded protein: CASSQDGQGDNEQFF.